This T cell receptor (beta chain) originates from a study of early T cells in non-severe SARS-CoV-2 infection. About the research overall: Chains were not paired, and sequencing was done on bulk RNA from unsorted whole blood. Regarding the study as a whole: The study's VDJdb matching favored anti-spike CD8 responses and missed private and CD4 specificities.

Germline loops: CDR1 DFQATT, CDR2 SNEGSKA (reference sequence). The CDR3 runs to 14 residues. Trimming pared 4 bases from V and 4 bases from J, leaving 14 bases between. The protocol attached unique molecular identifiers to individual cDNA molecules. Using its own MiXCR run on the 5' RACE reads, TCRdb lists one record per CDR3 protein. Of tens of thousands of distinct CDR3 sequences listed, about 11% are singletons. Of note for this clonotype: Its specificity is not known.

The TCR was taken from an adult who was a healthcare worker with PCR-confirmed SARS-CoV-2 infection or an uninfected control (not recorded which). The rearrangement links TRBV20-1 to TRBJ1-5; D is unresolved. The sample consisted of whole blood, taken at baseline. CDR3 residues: CSAKADVKNQPQHF. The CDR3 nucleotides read TGCAGTGCTAAAGCGGACGTCAAAAATCAGCCCCAGCATTTT.